This T cell receptor (beta chain) was recovered during a study of blood T cell repertoires in COVID-19. Study summary: Nucleic acid was either cDNA or gDNA, and it came from T cells, B-cell-depleted T cells, or PBMCs.

Germline V gene lookup returns CDR1 SGHVS and CDR2 FQNEAQ. V was pared by 2 bases and J by 3 bases, with 11 bases between. This CDR3 is built from 15 residues. TCRdb's copy holds only in-frame clones and misses some; the assay was immunoSEQ multiplex PCR. Of approximately 110,000 clones in the sample, roughly four fifths were seen once. The TCR comes from an elderly woman with acute or convalescent COVID-19. Sequencing used peripheral blood. The genes are TRBV7-8 and TRBJ1-5; D is unresolved. The DNA for the CDR3 is TGTGCCAGCAGCTTAAACATTCAGAACAATCAGCCCCAGCATTTT. It codes for CASSLNIQNNQPQHF.